The subject of this entry is one T cell receptor (beta chain). Its antigen is unknown. Sequence at one end of the junction differs from germline and may be a read error. Enrolling through a virtual design, the prospective study's participants ranged in age from roughly 18 to 95 years and lived across 24 United States geographic areas. In the prospective study, participants were assigned to cohorts based on the clinical history participants reported in a screening survey and a study questionnaire. For ImmuneRACE Cohort 3, a participant was defined as recovered based on two consecutive negative NP/OP PCR tests, clearance by a healthcare professional, or resolution of symptoms. Mobile phlebotomists in the prospective study collected whole blood, serum and a nasopharyngeal or oropharyngeal swab from every participant. Over a roughly two-month period, participants in the prospective study had the option of providing additional blood draws and questionnaires. Before DNA extraction, prospective study blood samples were shipped either frozen or at room temperature.

TCRbeta CDR3 regions were amplified from genomic DNA by means of the immunoSEQ Assay, a bias-controlled multiplex PCR. The study's processing was this. Nucleated cell counts per sample were estimated from amplification of reference gene primers within the assay. Sequence reads were collapsed and filtered to measure the absolute abundance of every unique TCRbeta CDR3 rearrangement. For each sample, productive Simpson clonality was calculated as the square root of Simpson's diversity index over productive rearrangements. In TCRdb, the immuneACCESS table is reduced to in-frame sequences with V and J assigned. These tables do not hold every clone; where another copy was compared, an unresolved V gene accounts for under half, and the others remain unexplained. That table is the source of V, J and clone size, and D and trimming were worked out from the DNA. Within this sample are 250,000 to 300,000 clones, with roughly 91% of them counted one time only. Of the sample, under 2.5% falls within the top ten clones.

The CDR3 contains 15 residues, cysteine and phenylalanine counted. CDR3 DNA only is kept here, 45 bases in frame from base 1. According to the germline V gene, CDR1 reads SGHRS and CDR2 reads YFSETQ. This sample was taken from a study of blood T cell repertoires in COVID-19 (dated by TCRdb to 2018 to 2020). The study in broad terms: The collaborator samples originated in the United States, Italy and Spain and spanned the acute and convalescent phases of COVID-19. The prospective study material was composed of cDNA or gDNA derived from T cells, B-cell-depleted T cells, or PBMCs. Deeply sampled blood TCRbeta repertoires from subjects exposed to, actively infected with, or recovered from COVID-19 were included in the dataset. The repertoires were released in a freely available public database meant as a resource for research on the immune response to SARS-CoV-2. Samples were obtained from the ongoing ImmuneRACE study (first 160 participants) and from roughly 1,300 subjects provided by 6 global collaborators. Sample metadata almost always included a de-identified subject ID, COVID-19 status, age in years and sex. Where HLA class I and class II types were available, the types were taken from metadata supplied by the sample provider, not from assay-based typing.

Study-wide conclusions, independent of this receptor: Clinical and demographic metadata were provided uncurated, with the amount varying by source and participant.

The rearrangement combines TRBV5-1 with TRBJ2-7; a tentative D call is TRBD2 (6 bases match). The sample taken for sequencing was PBMCs or T cells enriched from blood (not recorded which). The TCR originated in an older woman who had recovered from COVID-19. CDR3 loop: CASSLAPEGLYEQYF. The nucleotide sequence is TGCGCCAGCAGTTTGGCCCCGGAGGGCCTCTACGAGCAGTACTTC.